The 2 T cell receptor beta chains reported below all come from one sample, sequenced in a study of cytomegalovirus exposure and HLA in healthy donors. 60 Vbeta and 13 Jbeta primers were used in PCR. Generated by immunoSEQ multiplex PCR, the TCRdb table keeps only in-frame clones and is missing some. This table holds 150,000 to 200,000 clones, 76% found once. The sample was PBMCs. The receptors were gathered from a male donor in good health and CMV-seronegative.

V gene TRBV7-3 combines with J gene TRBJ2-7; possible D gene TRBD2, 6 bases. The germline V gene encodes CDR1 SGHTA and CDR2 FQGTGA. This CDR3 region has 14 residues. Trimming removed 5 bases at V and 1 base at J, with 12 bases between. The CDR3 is CASSPYGGSYEQYF. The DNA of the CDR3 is TGTGCCAGCAGCCCCTACGGAGGGTCCTACGAGCAGTACTTC.

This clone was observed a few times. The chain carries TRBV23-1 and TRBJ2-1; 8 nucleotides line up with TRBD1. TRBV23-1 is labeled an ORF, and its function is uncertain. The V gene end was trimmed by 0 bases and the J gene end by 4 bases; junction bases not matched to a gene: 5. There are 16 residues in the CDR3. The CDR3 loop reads CASSQSGQVVYNEQFF. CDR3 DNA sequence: TGCGCCAGCAGTCAATCGGGACAGGTAGTGTACAATGAGCAGTTCTTC.